The source of this T cell receptor (beta chain) is a study of cytomegalovirus exposure and HLA in healthy donors (dated by TCRdb to 2017 to 2019). About the full investigation: According to a later analysis, one platform produced both the 110 or so validation repertoires and the approximately 670 repertoires of the first cohort. The study aimed to test whether cataloging public T cell receptors could reveal signatures of past pathogen exposure. A separate validation cohort of over a hundred different subjects was used in addition to the approximately 700-subject first cohort. To predict cytomegalovirus infection status, the study brought together high-throughput TCR immunosequencing, statistical association of individual TCRs with disease status, and machine learning.

The sample holds one count of this clone. What this receptor recognizes is not known. Base qualities are missing; no much larger clone stands one base away. The library was made by the immunoSEQ multiplex PCR assay. On the study's bioinformatics: A statistical classification framework was developed to diagnose cytomegalovirus status using the catalog of TCR beta chain sequences. This is the immuneACCESS table as TCRdb keeps it, with only in-frame sequences that have V and J called. A part of the clones is gone; compared with another copy, unresolved V genes explain less than half, and the rest is unexplained. That table supplies the V and J calls and clone size; D and trimming were determined from the DNA. Counted in this sample were some 150,000 clones; approximately 90% of them appeared once. The leading ten clones occupy almost 3% of the sample. V has 0 bases trimmed and J has 7 bases trimmed; junction bases matching no gene number 7. The germline V gene yields SGDLS for CDR1 and YYNGEE for CDR2. The CDR3 numbers 16 residues from cysteine through phenylalanine. Only the CDR3 DNA is retained, 48 bases long and in frame from the first base.

Study-level results and caveats: Subsequent analysis determined that TCRs grouped into clusters in the first cohort also showed a tendency toward co-occurrence across the roughly 110 validation repertoires, and roughly 95% of cluster scores exceeded 0. In vitro tests confirmed that three of the cytomegalovirus-associated TCR beta chains recognize cytomegalovirus antigens. Across donors, most TCR sequences were observed very rarely, whereas some public TCRs were present in many individuals. A later analysis lacked HLA typing for the validation cohort, so it scored co-occurrence in that cohort across all 110 or so repertoires. It was suggested by the authors that the approach could potentially be generalized to other disease states and immunological phenotypes. A total of 164 TCR beta chains were listed by the study as associated with cytomegalovirus. Cytomegalovirus status was reported to be diagnosed by the classifier with high specificity and sensitivity in both the original and validation cohorts.

The donors were included in the validation cohort of some 120 subjects, a group kept apart from the roughly 690-subject first cohort. Sequences were obtained from PBMCs. The receptor was derived from a man aged 18 to 30 in good health and CMV-seronegative. Here the chain combines TRBV9 and TRBJ2-1, with TRBD2 identical over 10 junction bases. The nucleotide sequence is TGTGCCAGCAGCGTAGGTCCTAGCGGGAGCAGAAATGAGCAGTTCTTC. The translation is CASSVGPSGSRNEQFF.